Below, one T cell receptor (beta chain) is given with its context. As yet, its antigen is unknown. This sample is part of a study of cytomegalovirus exposure and HLA in healthy donors. Findings of the study overall: A later analysis associated 15,000 to 20,000 TCR beta sequences with HLA alleles at a 0.05 false discovery rate. Later, TCR association rates were found to vary by HLA locus, highest for DRB1 and lowest for HLA-C. HLA-A and HLA-B allele assignments for most subjects were reportedly predicted accurately using TCR beta sequences.

Trimming stripped 6 bases from V and 1 base from J, with 17 bases between. Per the germline V gene, CDR1 is SGHRS and CDR2 is YFSETQ. CDR3 length: 15 residues. PCR amplification relied on 60 Vbeta primers (plus 13 Jbeta primers). Per the original data handling: As a later analysis found, there were tens of millions of unique TCR beta chains, of which roughly 11 million were shared. Produced via immunoSEQ multiplex PCR; TCRdb's table is partial and in-frame only. Clone size and the V and J calls come from that table; the DNA yielded D and trimming. The sample yields about 100,000 clones, 73% seen once.

The TCR sequence derives from a man aged 40-55 years in good health and CMV-seronegative. The sample was PBMCs. The chain recombines TRBV5-1 with TRBJ2-7; TRBD1 might be the D (6 bases). Written as DNA, the CDR3 is TGCGCCAGCACCCCAGGGGCAGGGTTATCCTACGAGCAGTACTTC. It specifies CASTPGAGLSYEQYF.